This T cell receptor beta chain was obtained from a study of vaccination and CD4 T cells after COVID-19 (dated by TCRdb to between 2021 and 2024). Regarding the complete study: In the convalescent cohort there were six males and four females, among whom were two Hispanic individuals, seven Caucasians, two Asians and one multiracial person. Post-COVID blood samples were collected from convalescent patients a median of roughly 100 days after diagnosis, with a range of roughly 30 to 170 days. In control cultures, a CEFX viral epitope pool was used as positive control, an HIV-1 Nef peptide pool was used as negative control, or no peptide was added. The cultures were stimulated with overlapping spike peptide pools from SARS-CoV-2 and from the common cold coronaviruses HCoV-NL63, HCoV-OC43 and HCoV-229E. Participants received two doses of either the Pfizer-BioNTech BNT162b2 vaccine (n=8) or the Moderna mRNA-1273 vaccine (n=2). The spike-specific CD4+ TCR repertoire was compared before and after mRNA vaccination in over nine COVID-19 convalescent patients and several infection-naive healthy vaccine recipients. An earlier paper using these donors assessed, at the TCR clonotype level, memory CD4+ T cell crossreactivity between SARS-CoV-2 and common cold coronavirus spike proteins. Post-vaccine blood samples were taken a median of roughly 75 days after the second vaccine dose, with a range of about 12 to 250 days.

Libraries were made using PCR. DNA from cultured CD4+ T cells underwent TCR sequencing with the Oncomine TCR Beta short-read assay at the Johns Hopkins FTIC core. The QIAamp micro DNA kit was used to extract genomic DNA from the cultured CD4+ T cells. Oncomine TCR Beta libraries from cultured CD4+ T cells were pooled with unique dual indexes and sequenced on an Illumina iSeq 100. As for the original processing: Non-productive sequences were filtered out, and CDR3s that did not start with C, did not end with F or W, or were shorter than 7 amino acids were discarded. Antigen-specific clonotypes were identified using the MANAFEST web application through comparison of peptide-stimulated wells with reference and other culture wells. For a clone to be called positive, the clone needed an FDR below 0.05, an odds ratio above 5, and a productive frequency above 0.1% in at least two of three replicate wells. A clonotype counted as cross-reactive if it showed significant expansion both in the SARS-CoV-2 spike wells and in at least one common cold coronavirus spike condition. Using R version 3.6.1, CDR3 homology was evaluated through Levenshtein distances (stringdist) along with unrooted phylogenetic trees (ape). Using fastp at Q25 and MiXCR, TCRdb reprocessed the public reads and kept productive beta chains. Under each unique CDR3 protein, matching rows form one entry showing the most common genes and DNA. For this entry, the V and J calls and clone size follow TCRdb and not the study's own pipeline. Recorded for this sample are 8,000 to 9,500 distinct CDR3 sequences; roughly 39% of them occurred a single time. The top ten constitute about 20% of the sample.

This clonotype was seen only a few times. Its antigen is unknown. No much larger clone exists at a distance of one base, and base qualities are not known. What the study reported, not specific to this receptor: In convalescent patients, nearly all vaccine-specific clones (304 of 307) were found to be mono-reactive for SARS-CoV-2 spike rather than cross-reactive with common cold coronaviruses. Among the post-vaccine SARS-CoV-2-reactive clones in convalescent patients, a median 86.3% showed up only after vaccination, which suggests vaccine-specific priming. An increase in the median number of SARS-CoV-2-reactive clonotypes from 20 to 25 after infection to roughly 38 after vaccination was observed, but the change was not found to be significant. The study included relatively few convalescent patients and did not analyze early timepoints after natural infection.

The sample's treatment or condition label, decoded: approximately 10-day PBMC culture with coronavirus spike peptide pools or control peptides (ViraFEST assay). CD4+ T cells from unexposed donors were collected before the COVID-19 pandemic (2011-2018). The study used the ViraFEST assay, which expanded antigen-specific T cells with peptide pools and then identified expanded clonotypes by TCR sequencing. Each well held 2.2 million or so PBMCs cultured in IMDM containing about 5% human AB serum and approximately 9.6 IU/ml IL-2, with about 10 ug/ml peptide pools added. Half of the culture medium was replaced with fresh IL-2-containing medium on days 3 and 7. Once the cells had been in culture for about 10 days, the EasySep CD4+ T cell isolation kit was used to isolate CD4+ T cells by negative selection. As cell number allowed, CD4+ T cells from unexposed donors were tested for reactivity to SARS-CoV-2 S and N and to four common cold coronavirus spike pools. PBMCs were separated from whole blood using Ficoll-Paque Plus gradient centrifugation and then either used fresh or cryopreserved at -140C. Each culture condition was generally run in triplicate wells. The leukapheresis product for the unexposed donors was obtained through commercial purchase.

Counted from cysteine to phenylalanine, this CDR3 has 14 amino acids. Only the CDR3 portion is preserved as DNA: 42 bases, with reading frame beginning at the first base. Looking up the germline V gene yields CDR1 SGDLS and CDR2 YYNGEE. V has 3 bases trimmed and J has 1 base trimmed; junction bases matching no gene number 3. The V and J segments used are TRBV9 and TRBJ1-1, with TRBD1 identical over 7 junction bases. The sample taken for sequencing was CD4+ T cells from blood, cultured in vitro. The sequence was obtained from a human donor in good health. The DNA sequence is given as TGTGCCAGCAGCGGGGGACAGTGGAACACTGAAGCTTTCTTT. This codes for CASSGGQWNTEAFF.